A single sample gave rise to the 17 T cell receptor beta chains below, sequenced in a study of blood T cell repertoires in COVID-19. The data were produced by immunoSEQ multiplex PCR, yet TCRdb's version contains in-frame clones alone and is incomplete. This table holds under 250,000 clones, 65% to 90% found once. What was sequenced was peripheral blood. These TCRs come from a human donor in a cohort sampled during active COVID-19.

DNA of the CDR3: TGTGCCAGCAGTTACGAGTGGAGCGGGAGGTATACCGGGGAGCTGTTTTTT. It codes for CASSYEWSGRYTGELFF. The genes are TRBV6-2 or TRBV6-3 and TRBJ2-2; 9 bases match TRBD2. This CDR3 has 17 amino acids. J gave up 5 bases and V 2 bases, and 9 bases lay outside the gene matches. The V gene's germline CDR1 is MNHEY and CDR2 SVGEGT.

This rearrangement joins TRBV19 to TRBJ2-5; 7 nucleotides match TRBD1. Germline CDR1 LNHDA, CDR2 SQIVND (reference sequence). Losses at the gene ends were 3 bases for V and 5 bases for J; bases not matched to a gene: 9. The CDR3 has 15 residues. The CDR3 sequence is CASSMATGPFETQYF. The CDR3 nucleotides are TGTGCCAGTAGTATGGCGACAGGGCCGTTTGAGACCCAGTACTTC.

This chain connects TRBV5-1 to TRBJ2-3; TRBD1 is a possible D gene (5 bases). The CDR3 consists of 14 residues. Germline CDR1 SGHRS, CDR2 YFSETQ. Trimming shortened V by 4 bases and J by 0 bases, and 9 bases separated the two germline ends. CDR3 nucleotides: TGCGCCAGCAGCAGGGGTTCTAGCACAGATACGCAGTATTTT. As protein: CASSRGSSTDTQYF.

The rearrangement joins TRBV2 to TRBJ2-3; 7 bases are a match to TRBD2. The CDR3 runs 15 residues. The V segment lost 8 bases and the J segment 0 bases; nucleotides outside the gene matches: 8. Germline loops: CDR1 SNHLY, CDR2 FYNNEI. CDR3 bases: TGTGCCAGCGGGCAGGATAGCGGGAGCACAGATACGCAGTATTTT. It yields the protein CASGQDSGSTDTQYF.

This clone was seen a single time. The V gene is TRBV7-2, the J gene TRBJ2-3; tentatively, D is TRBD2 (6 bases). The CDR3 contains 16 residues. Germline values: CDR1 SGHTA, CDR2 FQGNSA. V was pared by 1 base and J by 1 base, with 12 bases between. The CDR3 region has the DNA TGTGCCAGCAGCTTAGATGGGGCTAGCGGCACAGATACGCAGTATTTT. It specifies CASSLDGASGTDTQYF. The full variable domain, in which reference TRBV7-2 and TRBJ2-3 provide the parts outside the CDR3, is GAGVSQSPSNKVTEKGKDVELRCDPISGHTALYWYRQSLGQGLEFLIYFQGNSAPDKSGLPSDRFSAERTGGSVSTLTIQRTQQEDSAVYLCASSLDGASGTDTQYFGPGTRLTVL.

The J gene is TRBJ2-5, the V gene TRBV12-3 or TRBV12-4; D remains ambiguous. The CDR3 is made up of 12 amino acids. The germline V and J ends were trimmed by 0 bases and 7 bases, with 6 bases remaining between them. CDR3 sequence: CASSLARGTQYF. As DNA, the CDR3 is TGTGCCAGCAGTTTAGCGCGAGGGACCCAGTACTTC.

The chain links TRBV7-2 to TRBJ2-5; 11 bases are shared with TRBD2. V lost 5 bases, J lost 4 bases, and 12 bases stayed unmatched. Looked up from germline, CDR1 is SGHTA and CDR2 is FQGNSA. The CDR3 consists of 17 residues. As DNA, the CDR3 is TGTGCCAGCAGCGGGAGAGGGTTAGCGGGAGGGGGAGAGACCCAGTACTTC. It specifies CASSGRGLAGGGETQYF.

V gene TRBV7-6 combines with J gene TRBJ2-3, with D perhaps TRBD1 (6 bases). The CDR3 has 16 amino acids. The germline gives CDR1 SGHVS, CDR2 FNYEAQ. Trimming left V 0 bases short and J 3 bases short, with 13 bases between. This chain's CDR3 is CASSLALARGTDTQYF. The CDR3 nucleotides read TGTGCCAGCAGCTTAGCGTTAGCTAGGGGGACAGATACGCAGTATTTT. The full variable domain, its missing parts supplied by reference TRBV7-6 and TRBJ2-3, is GAGVSQSPRYKVTKRGQDVALRCDPISGHVSLYWYRQALGQGPEFLTYFNYEAQQDKSGLPNDRFSAERPEGSISTLTIQRTEQRDSAMYRCASSLALARGTDTQYFGPGTRLTVL.

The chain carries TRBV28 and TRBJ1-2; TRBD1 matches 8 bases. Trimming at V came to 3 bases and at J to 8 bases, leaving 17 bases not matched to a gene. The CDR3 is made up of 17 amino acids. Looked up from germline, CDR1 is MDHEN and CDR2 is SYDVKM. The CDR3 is CASSFSGQGRGSAGYTF. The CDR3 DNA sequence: TGTGCCAGCAGTTTCTCTGGACAGGGTCGGGGTTCGGCAGGCTACACCTTC.

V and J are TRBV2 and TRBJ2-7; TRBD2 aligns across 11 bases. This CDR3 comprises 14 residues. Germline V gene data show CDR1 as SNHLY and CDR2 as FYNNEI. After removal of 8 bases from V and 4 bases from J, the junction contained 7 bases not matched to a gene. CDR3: CASELAGGRYEQYF. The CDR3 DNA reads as TGTGCCAGCGAATTAGCGGGGGGGAGGTACGAGCAGTACTTC.

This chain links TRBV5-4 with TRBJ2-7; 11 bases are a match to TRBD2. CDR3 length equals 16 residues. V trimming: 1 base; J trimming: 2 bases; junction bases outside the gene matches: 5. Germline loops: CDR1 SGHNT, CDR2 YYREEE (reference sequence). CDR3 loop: CASSLQLAGETYEQYF. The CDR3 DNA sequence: TGTGCCAGCAGCTTGCAACTAGCGGGAGAAACCTACGAGCAGTACTTC.

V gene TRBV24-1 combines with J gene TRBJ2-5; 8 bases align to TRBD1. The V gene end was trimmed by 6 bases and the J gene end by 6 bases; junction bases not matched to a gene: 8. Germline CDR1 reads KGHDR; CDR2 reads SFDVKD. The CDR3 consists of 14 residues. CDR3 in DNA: TGTGCCACCAGTAGCACAGGGGGGTTGAAGACCCAGTACTTC. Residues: CATSSTGGLKTQYF.

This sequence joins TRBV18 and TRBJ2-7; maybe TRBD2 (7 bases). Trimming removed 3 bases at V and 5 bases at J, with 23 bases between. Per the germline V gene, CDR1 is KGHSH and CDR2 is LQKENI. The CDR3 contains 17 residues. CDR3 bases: TGTGCCAGCTCACCTTTTGAGCGGGACACTCCTTACGACGAGCAGTACTTC. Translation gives CASSPFERDTPYDEQYF. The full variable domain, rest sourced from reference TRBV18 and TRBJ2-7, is NAGVMQNPRHLVRRRGQEARLRCSPMKGHSHVYWYRQLPEEGLKFMVYLQKENIIDESGMPKERFSAEFPKEGPSILRIQQVVRGDSAAYFCASSPFERDTPYDEQYFGPGTRLTVT.

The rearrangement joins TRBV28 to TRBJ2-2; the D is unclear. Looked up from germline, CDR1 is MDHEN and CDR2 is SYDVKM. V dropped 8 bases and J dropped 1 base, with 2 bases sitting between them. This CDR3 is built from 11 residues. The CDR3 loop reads CASQNTGELFF. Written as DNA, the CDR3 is TGTGCCAGCCAGAACACCGGGGAGCTGTTTTTT.

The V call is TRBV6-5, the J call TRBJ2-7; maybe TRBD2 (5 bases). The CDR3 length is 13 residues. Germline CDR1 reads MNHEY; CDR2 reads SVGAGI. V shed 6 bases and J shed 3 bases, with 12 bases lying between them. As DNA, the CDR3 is TGTGCCAGCAGCCCCACGGCGGGCTACGAGCAGTACTTC. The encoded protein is CASSPTAGYEQYF.

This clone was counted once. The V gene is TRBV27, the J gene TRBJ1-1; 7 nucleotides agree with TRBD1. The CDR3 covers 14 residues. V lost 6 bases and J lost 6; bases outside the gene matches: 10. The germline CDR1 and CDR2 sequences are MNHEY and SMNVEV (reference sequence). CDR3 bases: TGTGCCAGCAGCAGACAGGGTGGACGGGCTGAAGCTTTCTTT. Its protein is CASSRQGGRAEAFF.

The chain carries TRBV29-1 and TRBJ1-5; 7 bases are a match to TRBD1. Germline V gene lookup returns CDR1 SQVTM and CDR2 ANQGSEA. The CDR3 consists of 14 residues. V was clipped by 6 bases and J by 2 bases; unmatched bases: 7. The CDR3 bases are TGCAGCGTCGATACAGGGGTGGGCAATCAGCCCCAGCATTTT. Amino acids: CSVDTGVGNQPQHF.